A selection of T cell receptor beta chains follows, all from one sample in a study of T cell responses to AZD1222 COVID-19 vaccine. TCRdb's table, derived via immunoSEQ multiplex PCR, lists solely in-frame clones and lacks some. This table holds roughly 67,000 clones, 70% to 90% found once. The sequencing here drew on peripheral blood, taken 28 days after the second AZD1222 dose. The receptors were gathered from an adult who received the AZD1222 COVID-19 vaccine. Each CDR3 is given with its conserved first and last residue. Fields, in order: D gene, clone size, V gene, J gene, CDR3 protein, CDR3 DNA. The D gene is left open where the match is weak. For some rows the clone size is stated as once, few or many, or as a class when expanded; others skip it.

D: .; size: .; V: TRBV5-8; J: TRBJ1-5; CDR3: CASSTGGSNQPQHF; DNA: TGTGCCAGCAGTACCGGTGGGAGCAATCAGCCCCAGCATTTT
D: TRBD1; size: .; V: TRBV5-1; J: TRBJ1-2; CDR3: CASSDGQGLYGYTF; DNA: TGCGCCAGCAGCGACGGACAGGGCCTCTATGGCTACACCTTC
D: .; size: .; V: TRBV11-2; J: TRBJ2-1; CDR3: CASSLVDSNEQFF; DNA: TGTGCCAGCAGCTTAGTAGACAGCAATGAGCAGTTCTTC
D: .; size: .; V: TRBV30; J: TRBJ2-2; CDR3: CAWRGGYASNTGELFF; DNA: TGTGCCTGGAGGGGGGGCTATGCCTCGAACACCGGGGAGCTGTTTTTT
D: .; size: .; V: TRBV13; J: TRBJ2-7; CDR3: CASSSGRGPYEQYF; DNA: TGTGCCAGCAGCTCGGGACGGGGCCCTTACGAGCAGTACTTC
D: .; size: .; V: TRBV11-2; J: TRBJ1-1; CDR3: CASSLRVTGMGTEAFF; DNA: TGTGCCAGCAGCTTAAGGGTAACGGGGATGGGGACTGAAGCTTTCTTT
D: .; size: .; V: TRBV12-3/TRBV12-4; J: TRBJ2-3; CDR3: CATRGDTDTQYF; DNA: TGTGCCACCCGAGGGGACACAGATACGCAGTATTTT
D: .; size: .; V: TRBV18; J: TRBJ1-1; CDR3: CASTLQTEAFF; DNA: TGTGCCAGCACCTTACAGACTGAAGCTTTCTTT
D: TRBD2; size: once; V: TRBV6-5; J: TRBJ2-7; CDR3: CASTPNVGTSQQYF; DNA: TGTGCCAGCACCCCCAACGTCGGGACTAGCCAGCAGTACTTC
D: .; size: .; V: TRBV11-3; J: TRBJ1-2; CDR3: CASSTSRGNYGYTF; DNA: TGTGCCAGCAGCACATCCAGGGGAAACTATGGCTACACCTTC
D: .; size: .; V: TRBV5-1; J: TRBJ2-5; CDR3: CASSPGGQQETQYF; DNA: TGCGCCAGCAGCCCGGGGGGCCAACAAGAGACCCAGTACTTC
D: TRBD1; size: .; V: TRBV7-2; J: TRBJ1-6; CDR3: CASSLETGGVGSPLHF; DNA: TGTGCCAGCAGCTTAGAAACAGGGGGCGTTGGATCACCCCTCCACTTT
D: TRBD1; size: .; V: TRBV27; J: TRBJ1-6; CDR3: CASSHDRDNSPLHF; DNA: TGTGCCAGCAGCCACGACAGGGATAATTCACCCCTCCACTTT
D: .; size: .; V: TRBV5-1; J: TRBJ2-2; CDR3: CASSLGGSTNTGELFF; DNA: TGCGCCAGCAGCTTGGGGGGCAGTACGAACACCGGGGAGCTGTTTTTT
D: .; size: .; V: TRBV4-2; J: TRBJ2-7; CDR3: CASSHGDSSYEQYF; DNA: TGTGCCAGCAGCCATGGGGACTCCTCCTACGAGCAGTACTTC
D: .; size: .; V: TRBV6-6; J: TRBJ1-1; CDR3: CASSSGGFEAFF; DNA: TGTGCCAGCAGTTCCGGGGGCTTTGAAGCTTTCTTT
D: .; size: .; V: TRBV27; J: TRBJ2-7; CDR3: CASTWTHYEQYF; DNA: TGTGCCAGCACCTGGACCCACTACGAGCAGTACTTC
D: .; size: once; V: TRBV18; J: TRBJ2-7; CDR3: CASSPGEVGALTYEQYF; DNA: TGTGCCAGCTCCCCCGGAGAGGTTGGGGCCCTCACCTACGAGCAGTACTTC
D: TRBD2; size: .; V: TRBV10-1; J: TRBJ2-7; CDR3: CASSDRGLADSYEQYF; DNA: TGCGCCAGCAGTGATCGGGGACTAGCGGACTCCTACGAGCAGTACTTC
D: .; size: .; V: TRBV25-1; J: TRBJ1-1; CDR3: CASSEYSVAFF; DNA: TGTGCCAGCAGTGAATACTCTGTAGCTTTCTTT
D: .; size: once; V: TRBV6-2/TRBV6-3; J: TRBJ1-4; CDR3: CASSYSIRPTSGPNEKLFF; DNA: TGTGCCAGCAGTTACTCGATTCGACCCACCTCTGGACCTAATGAAAAACTGTTTTTT
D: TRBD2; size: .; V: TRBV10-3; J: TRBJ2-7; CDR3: CAISNGLAGAYEQYF; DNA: TGTGCCATCAGCAATGGACTAGCGGGAGCCTACGAGCAGTACTTC
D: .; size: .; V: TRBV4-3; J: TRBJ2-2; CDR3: CASSGEYAGELFF; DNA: TGCGCCAGCAGCGGGGAATACGCGGGGGAGCTGTTTTTT
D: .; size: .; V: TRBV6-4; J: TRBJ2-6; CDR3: CASSDSSRSGANVLTF; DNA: TGTGCCAGCAGTGACTCTTCCAGATCTGGGGCCAACGTCCTGACTTTC
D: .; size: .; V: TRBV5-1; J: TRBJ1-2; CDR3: CASTPDGDYGYTF; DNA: TGCGCCAGCACCCCGGACGGCGACTATGGCTACACCTTC
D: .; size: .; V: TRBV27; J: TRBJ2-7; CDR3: CASSYQGYSYEQYF; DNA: TGTGCCAGCAGCTATCAAGGCTACTCCTACGAGCAGTACTTC
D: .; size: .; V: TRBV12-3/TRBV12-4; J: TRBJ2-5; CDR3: CASTYDSQETQYF; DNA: TGTGCCAGCACCTACGACAGTCAAGAGACCCAGTACTTC
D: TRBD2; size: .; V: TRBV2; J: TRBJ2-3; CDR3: CASSEVGRERTDTQYF; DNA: TGTGCCAGCAGTGAAGTGGGGCGGGAGCGTACAGATACGCAGTATTTT
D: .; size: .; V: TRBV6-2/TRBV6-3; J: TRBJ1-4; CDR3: CASSPVTQSNEKLFF; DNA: TGTGCCAGCAGTCCGGTGACACAATCGAATGAAAAACTGTTTTTT
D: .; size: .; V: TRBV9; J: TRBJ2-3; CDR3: CASSVEGVARDTQYF; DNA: TGTGCCAGCAGCGTAGAGGGAGTAGCGCGAGATACGCAGTATTTT
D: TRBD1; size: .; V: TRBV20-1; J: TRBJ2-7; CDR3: CSAGQGYEQYF; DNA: TGCAGTGCCGGACAGGGCTACGAGCAGTACTTC
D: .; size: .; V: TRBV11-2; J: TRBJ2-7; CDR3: CASSSMGIIRGGEQYF; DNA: TGTGCCAGCAGCTCCATGGGAATTATTAGGGGGGGCGAGCAGTACTTC
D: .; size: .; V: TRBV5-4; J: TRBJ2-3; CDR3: CASRSPSTDTQYF; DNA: TGTGCCAGCAGGTCTCCTAGCACAGATACGCAGTATTTT
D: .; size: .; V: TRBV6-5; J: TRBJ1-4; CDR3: CASSYQPGATNEKLFF; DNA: TGTGCCAGCAGTTACCAACCGGGTGCAACTAATGAAAAACTGTTTTTT
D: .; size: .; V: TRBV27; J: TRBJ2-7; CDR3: CASSPMTESPYEQYF; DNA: TGTGCCAGCAGCCCGATGACAGAAAGCCCCTACGAGCAGTACTTC
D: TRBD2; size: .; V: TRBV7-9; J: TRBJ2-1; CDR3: CASISGTSGRAMFF; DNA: TGTGCCAGCATCTCGGGGACTAGCGGGAGGGCCATGTTCTTC
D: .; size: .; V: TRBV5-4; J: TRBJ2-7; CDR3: CASSFGDEQYF; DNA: TGTGCCAGCAGCTTCGGCGACGAGCAGTACTTC
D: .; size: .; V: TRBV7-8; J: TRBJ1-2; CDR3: CASSLERAPPPGRGGYTF; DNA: TGTGCCAGCAGCTTAGAGAGAGCACCCCCCCCCGGGAGGGGTGGCTACACCTTC
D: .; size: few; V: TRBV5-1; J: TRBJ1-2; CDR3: CASSLDTGYGYTF; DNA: TGCGCCAGCAGCTTGGACACAGGTTATGGCTACACCTTC
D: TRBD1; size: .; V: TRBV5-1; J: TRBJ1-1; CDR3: CASRLGTAWLVGTEAFF; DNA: TGCGCCAGCCGCTTGGGGACAGCTTGGTTAGTAGGTACTGAAGCTTTCTTT
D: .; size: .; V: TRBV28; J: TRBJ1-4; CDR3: CASTASGRGNEKLFF; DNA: TGTGCCAGCACGGCCTCGGGCAGGGGAAATGAAAAACTGTTTTTT
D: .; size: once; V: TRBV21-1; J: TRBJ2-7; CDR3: CASSKILVAGTLTYEQYF; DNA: TGTGCCAGCAGCAAAATTTTGGTAGCGGGAACGCTGACTTACGAGCAGTACTTC
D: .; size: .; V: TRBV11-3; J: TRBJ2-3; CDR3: CASSLVIDTQYF; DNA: TGTGCCAGCAGCTTAGTTATAGATACGCAGTATTTT
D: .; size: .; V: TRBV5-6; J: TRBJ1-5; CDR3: CASFGPISNQPQHF; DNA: TGTGCCAGCTTCGGACCGATTAGCAATCAGCCCCAGCATTTT
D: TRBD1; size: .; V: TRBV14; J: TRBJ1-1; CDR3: CASSVTGGGMTEAFF; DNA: TGTGCCAGCAGCGTCACAGGGGGCGGAATGACTGAAGCTTTCTTT
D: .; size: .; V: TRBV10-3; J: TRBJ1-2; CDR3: CAITQGYGYTF; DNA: TGTGCCATCACCCAGGGATATGGCTACACCTTC
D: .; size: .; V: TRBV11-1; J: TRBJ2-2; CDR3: CASSSGTDANTGELFF; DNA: TGTGCCAGCAGCTCCGGGACGGACGCGAACACCGGGGAGCTGTTTTTT
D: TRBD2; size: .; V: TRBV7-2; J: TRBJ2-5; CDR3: CASSNSGGGRTQYF; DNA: TGTGCCAGCAGCAACAGCGGGGGGGGTCGGACCCAGTACTTC